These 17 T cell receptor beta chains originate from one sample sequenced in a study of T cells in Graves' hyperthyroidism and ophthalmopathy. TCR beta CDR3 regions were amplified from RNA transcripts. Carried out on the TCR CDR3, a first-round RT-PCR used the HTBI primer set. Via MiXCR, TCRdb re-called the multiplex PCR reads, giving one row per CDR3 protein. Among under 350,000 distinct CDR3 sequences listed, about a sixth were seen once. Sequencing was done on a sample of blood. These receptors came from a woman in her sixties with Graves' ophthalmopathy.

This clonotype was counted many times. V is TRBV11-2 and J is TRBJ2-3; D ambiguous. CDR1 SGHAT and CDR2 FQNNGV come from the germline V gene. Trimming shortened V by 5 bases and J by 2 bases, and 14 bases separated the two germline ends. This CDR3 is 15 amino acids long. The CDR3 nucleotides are TGTGCCAGCAGCACTTACCACAGAGTCACAGATACGCAGTATTTT. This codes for CASSTYHRVTDTQYF. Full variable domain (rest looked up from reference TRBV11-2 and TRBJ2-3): EAGVAQSPRYKIIEKRQSVAFWCNPISGHATLYWYQQILGQGPKLLIQFQNNGVVDDSQLPKDRFSAERLKGVDSTLKIQPAKLEDSAVYLCASSTYHRVTDTQYFGPGTRLTVL.

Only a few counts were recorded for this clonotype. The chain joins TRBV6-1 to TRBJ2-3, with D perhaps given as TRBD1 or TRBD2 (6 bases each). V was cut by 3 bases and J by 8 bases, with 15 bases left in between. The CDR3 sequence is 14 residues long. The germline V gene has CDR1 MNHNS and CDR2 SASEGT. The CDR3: CASSEETGRGTQYF. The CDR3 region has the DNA TGTGCCAGCAGTGAGGAAACAGGGCGGGGTACGCAGTATTTT.

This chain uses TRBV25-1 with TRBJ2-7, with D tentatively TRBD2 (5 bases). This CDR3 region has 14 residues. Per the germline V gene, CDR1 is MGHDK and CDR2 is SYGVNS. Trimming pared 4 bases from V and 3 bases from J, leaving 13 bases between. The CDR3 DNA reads TGTGCCAGCAGTGTCGGGGTAGGTTTCTACGAGCAGTACTTC. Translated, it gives CASSVGVGFYEQYF.

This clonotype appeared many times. The CDR3 nucleotides read TGCAGTGCTAGAGCCGGGAGAGTGAACACTGAAGCTTTCTTT. It encodes CSARAGRVNTEAFF. The J gene is TRBJ1-1, the V gene TRBV20-1; D unclear. Looked up from germline, CDR1 is DFQATT and CDR2 is SNEGSKA (reference sequence). The CDR3 sequence is 14 residues long. Trimming removed 1 base from V and 0 bases from J, with 9 bases in between.

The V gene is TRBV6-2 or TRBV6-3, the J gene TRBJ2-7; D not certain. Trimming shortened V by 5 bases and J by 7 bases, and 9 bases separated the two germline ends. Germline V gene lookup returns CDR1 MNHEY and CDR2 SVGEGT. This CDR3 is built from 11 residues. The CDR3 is CASSEAWEQYF. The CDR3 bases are TGTGCCAGCAGTGAAGCCTGGGAGCAGTACTTC.

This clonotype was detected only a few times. The CDR3: CASSTRQTNEKLFF. The CDR3 DNA is TGTGCCAGCAGCACTCGACAGACGAATGAAAAACTGTTTTTT. The V gene is TRBV7-9, the J gene TRBJ1-4, with D maybe TRBD1 (5 bases). The CDR3 runs to 14 residues. The germline gives CDR1 SEHNR, CDR2 FQNEAQ (reference sequence). Trimming removed 5 bases at V and 5 bases at J, with 12 bases between.

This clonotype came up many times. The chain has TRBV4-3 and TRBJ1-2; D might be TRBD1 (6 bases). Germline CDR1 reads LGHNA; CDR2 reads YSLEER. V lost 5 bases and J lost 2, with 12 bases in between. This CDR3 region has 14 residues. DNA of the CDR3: TGCGCCAGCAGCTACGGACAGTCAAACTATGGCTACACCTTC. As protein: CASSYGQSNYGYTF.

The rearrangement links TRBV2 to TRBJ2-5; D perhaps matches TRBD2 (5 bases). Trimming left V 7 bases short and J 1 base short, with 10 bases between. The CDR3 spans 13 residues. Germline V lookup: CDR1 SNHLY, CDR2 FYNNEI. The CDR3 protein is CASNSGLQETQYF. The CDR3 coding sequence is TGTGCCAGCAATTCCGGACTCCAAGAGACCCAGTACTTC.

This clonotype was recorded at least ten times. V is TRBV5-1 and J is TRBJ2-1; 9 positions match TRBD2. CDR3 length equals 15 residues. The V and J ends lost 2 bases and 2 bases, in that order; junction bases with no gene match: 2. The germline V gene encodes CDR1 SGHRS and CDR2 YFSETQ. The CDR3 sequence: CASSFAGGAYNEQFF. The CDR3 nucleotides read TGCGCCAGCAGCTTCGCGGGAGGGGCCTACAATGAGCAGTTCTTC.

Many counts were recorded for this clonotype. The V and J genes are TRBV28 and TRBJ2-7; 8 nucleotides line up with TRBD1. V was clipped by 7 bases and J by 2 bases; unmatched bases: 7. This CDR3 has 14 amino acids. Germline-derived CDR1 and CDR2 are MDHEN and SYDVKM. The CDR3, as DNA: TGTGCCAGCATGTGGGACAGGTCAACCTACGAGCAGTACTTC. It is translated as CASMWDRSTYEQYF.

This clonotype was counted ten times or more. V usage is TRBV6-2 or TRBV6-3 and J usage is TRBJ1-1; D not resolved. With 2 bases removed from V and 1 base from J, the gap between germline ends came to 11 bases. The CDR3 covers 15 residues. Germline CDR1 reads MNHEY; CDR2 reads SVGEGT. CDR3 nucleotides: TGTGCCAGCAGTTACGGGAACAGTGGGAACACTGAAGCTTTCTTT. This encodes CASSYGNSGNTEAFF.

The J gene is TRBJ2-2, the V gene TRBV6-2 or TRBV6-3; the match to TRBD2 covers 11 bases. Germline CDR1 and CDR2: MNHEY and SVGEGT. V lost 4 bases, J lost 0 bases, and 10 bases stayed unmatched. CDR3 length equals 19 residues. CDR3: CASSFILAGDLANTGELFF. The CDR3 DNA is TGTGCCAGCAGTTTCATACTAGCGGGGGACCTTGCGAACACCGGGGAGCTGTTTTTT.

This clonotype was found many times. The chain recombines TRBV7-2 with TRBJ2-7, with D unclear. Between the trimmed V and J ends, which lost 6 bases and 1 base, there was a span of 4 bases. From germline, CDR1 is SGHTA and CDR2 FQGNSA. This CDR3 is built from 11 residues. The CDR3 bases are TGTGCCAGCAGTGCATCCTACGAGCAGTACTTC. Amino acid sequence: CASSASYEQYF.

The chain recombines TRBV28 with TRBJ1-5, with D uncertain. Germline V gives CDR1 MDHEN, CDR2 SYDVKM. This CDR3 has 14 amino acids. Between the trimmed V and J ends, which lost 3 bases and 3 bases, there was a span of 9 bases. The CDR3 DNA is TGTGCCAGCAGTTTTACCGGGCACAATCAGCCCCAGCATTTT. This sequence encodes CASSFTGHNQPQHF.

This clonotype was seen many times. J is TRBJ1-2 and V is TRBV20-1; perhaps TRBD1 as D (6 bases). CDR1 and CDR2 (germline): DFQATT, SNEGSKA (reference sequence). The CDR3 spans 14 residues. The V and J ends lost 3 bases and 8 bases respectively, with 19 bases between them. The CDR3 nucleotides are TGCAGTGCTAGGCGCCGAGGGGGGGCGGAGGGCTACACCTTC. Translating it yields CSARRRGGAEGYTF.

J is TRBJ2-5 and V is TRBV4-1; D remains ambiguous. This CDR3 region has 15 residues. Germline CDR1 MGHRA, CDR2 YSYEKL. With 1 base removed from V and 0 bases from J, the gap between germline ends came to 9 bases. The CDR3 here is CASSQAALNQETQYF. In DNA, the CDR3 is TGCGCCAGCAGCCAAGCGGCCCTCAACCAAGAGACCCAGTACTTC.

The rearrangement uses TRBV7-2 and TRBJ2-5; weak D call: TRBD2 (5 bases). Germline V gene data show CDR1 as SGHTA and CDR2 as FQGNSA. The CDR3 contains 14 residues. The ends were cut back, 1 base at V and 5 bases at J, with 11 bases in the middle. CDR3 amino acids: CASSLVLTGETQYF. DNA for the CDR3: TGTGCCAGCAGCTTAGTATTGACGGGGGAGACCCAGTACTTC.